Listed here is a single TCR beta chain. This record belongs to a study of identifying expanded T cells in peripheral blood. Generated by immunoSEQ multiplex PCR, the TCRdb table keeps only in-frame clones and is missing some. Among about 100,000 clones listed, around 89% were seen once. This receptor was obtained from a person aged 18 to 75 in good health. Specimen: blood.

The CDR3: CASSLGAGAGEQYF. The CDR3, as DNA: TGCGCCAGCAGCTTGGGAGCCGGGGCGGGCGAGCAGTACTTC. The chain uses TRBV5-1 and TRBJ2-7; the D gene could be TRBD1 or TRBD2 (5 bases each). Trimming removed 0 bases from V and 6 bases from J, with 13 bases in between. Germline loops: CDR1 SGHRS, CDR2 YFSETQ. The CDR3 is 14 residues long. The variable domain in full, completed from reference TRBV5-1 and TRBJ2-7, reads KAGVTQTPRYLIKTRGQQVTLSCSPISGHRSVSWYQQTPGQGLQFLFEYFSETQRNKGNFPGRFSGRQFSNSRSEMNVSTLELGDSALYLCASSLGAGAGEQYFGPGTRLTVT.